This T cell receptor (beta chain) was documented in a study of shared clonotypes between healthy human individuals. Study findings and constraints: Relative to memory subsets, naive subsets generally showed larger estimated richness.

This clone was observed a few times. Antigen unknown. From germline, CDR1 is LGHNA and CDR2 YNFKEQ. This CDR3 is built from 14 residues. The V and J ends lost 2 bases and 4 bases respectively, with 11 bases between them. Profiling relied on immunoSEQ multiplex PCR, and the TCRdb table lists in-frame clones only, not all of them. The data contain 2,500,000 or so clones, approximately 94% of them singletons. The V call is TRBV4-2, the J call TRBJ1-1; maybe TRBD1 (6 bases). Source material: naive CD4+ T cells sorted from blood. Noted subset: CD45RA+ positively selected. The source is a young man in good health. The chain's CDR3 is CASSQQGGGTEAFF. CDR3 nucleotides: TGTGCCAGCAGCCAACAGGGAGGGGGCACTGAAGCTTTCTTT.